The present entry profiles one T cell receptor beta chain with its context. The antigen is undetermined. This entry comes from a study of vaccination effects on CD4 cells after COVID-19. CDR1 is KGHSH, CDR2 LQKENI, per germline. The length of the CDR3 is 13 residues. The V end lost 3 bases, the J end lost 8 bases, and 10 bases lay between the germline ends. In the ViraFEST assay, antigen-specific CD4+ clonotypes were identified by expansion after peptide-pool stimulation. Having been cultured for under twelve days, the cells underwent CD4+ T cell isolation. Of the BNT162b2 and mRNA-1273 vaccines, participants received two doses of one or the other. This table comes from immunoSEQ multiplex PCR, and its TCRdb copy is limited to in-frame clones, with some not included. The table shows roughly 23,000 clones, with approximately 77% occurring only once.

The sequencing used CD4+ T cells from PBMCs cultured with HCoV-NL63 spike peptides, collected after COVID-19 vaccination. This TCR derives from a human donor who received a COVID-19 vaccine. The rearrangement joins TRBV18 to TRBJ2-2, with D uncertain. CDR3 amino acids: CASSPPARGELFF. CDR3 nucleotides: TGTGCCAGCTCACCGCCGGCCAGGGGGGAGCTGTTTTTT. The full variable domain, completed using reference TRBV18 and TRBJ2-2, is NAGVMQNPRHLVRRRGQEARLRCSPMKGHSHVYWYRQLPEEGLKFMVYLQKENIIDESGMPKERFSAEFPKEGPSILRIQQVVRGDSAAYFCASSPPARGELFFGEGSRLTVL.